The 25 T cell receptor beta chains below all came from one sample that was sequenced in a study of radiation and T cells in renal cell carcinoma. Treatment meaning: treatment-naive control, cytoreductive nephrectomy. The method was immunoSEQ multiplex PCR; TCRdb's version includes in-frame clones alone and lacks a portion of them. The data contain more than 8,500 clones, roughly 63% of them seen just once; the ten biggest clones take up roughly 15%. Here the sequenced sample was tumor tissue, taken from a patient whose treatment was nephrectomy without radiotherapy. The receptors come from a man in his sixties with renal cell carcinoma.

Here the CDR3 DNA reads TGTGCCAGCAGTTACCCTCGGGGGCCCCAGCATTTT. This translates into CASSYPRGPQHF. The rearrangement links TRBV28 to TRBJ1-5, with no clear D. Per the germline V gene, CDR1 is MDHEN and CDR2 is SYDVKM. The CDR3 sequence is 12 residues long. With 4 bases removed from V and 9 bases from J, the gap between germline ends came to 10 bases.

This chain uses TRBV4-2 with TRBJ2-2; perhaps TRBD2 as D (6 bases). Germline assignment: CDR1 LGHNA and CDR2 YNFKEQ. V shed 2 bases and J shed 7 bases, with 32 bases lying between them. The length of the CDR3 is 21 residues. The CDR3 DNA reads TGTGCCAGCAGCCAACTCTCCAATACCAACAGGAGAATAGCGGTAAACGGGGAGCTGTTTTTT. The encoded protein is CASSQLSNTNRRIAVNGELFF.

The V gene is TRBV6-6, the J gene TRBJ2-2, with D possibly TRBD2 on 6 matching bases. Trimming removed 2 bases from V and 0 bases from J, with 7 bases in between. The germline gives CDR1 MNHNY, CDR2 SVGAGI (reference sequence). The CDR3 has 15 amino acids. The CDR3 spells CASSYGTSNTGELFF. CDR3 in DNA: TGTGCCAGCAGTTACGGGACTTCGAACACCGGGGAGCTGTTTTTT.

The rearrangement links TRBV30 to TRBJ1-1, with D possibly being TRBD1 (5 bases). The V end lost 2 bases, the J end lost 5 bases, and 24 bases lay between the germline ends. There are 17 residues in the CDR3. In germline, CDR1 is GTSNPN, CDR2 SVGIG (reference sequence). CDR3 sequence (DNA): TGTGCCTGGAGTACGGTGGGGGACGTCCGGAGAAAAACTGAAGCTTTCTTT. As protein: CAWSTVGDVRRKTEAFF.

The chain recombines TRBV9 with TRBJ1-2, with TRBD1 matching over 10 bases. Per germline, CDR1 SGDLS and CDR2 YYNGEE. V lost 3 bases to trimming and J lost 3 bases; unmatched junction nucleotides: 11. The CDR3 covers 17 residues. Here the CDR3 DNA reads TGTGCCAGCAGCGAGGCCCAAGTGACAGGGGGCGACTATGGCTACACCTTC. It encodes CASSEAQVTGGDYGYTF.

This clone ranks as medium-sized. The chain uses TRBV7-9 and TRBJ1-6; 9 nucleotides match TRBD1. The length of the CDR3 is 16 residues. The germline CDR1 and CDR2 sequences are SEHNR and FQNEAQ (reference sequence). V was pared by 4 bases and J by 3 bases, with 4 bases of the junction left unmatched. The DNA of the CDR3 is TGTGCCAGCAGCTCGGGACAGGGTTTCTATAATTCACCCCTCCACTTT. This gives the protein CASSSGQGFYNSPLHF.

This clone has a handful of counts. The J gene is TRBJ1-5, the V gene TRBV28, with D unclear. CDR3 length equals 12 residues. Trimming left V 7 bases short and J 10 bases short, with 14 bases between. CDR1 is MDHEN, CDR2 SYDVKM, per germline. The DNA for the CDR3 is TGTGCCAGCACTGCGTTAACGTCCCCCCAGCATTTT. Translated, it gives CASTALTSPQHF.

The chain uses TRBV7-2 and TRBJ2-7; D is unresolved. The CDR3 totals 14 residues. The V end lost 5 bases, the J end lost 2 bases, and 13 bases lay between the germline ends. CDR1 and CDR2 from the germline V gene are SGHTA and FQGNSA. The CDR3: CASSTPRKTYEQYF. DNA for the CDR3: TGTGCCAGCAGCACCCCCCGCAAGACCTACGAGCAGTACTTC.

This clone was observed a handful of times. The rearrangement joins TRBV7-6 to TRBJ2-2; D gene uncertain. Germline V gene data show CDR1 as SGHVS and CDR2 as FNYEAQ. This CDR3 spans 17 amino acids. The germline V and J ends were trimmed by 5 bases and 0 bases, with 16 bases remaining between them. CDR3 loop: CASSPRLAAPNTGELFF. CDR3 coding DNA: TGTGCCAGCAGCCCCCGGCTGGCGGCGCCGAACACCGGGGAGCTGTTTTTT.

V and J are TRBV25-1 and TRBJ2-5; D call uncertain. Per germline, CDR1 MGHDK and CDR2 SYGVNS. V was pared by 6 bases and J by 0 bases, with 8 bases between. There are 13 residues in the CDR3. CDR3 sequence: CASRDGYQETQYF. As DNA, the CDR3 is TGTGCCAGCAGAGACGGGTACCAAGAGACCCAGTACTTC. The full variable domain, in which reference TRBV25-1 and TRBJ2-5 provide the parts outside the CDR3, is EADIYQTPRYLVIGTGKKITLECSQTMGHDKMYWYQQDPGMELHLIHYSYGVNSTEKGDLSSESTVSRIRTEHFPLTLESARPSHTSQYLCASRDGYQETQYFGPGTRLLVL.

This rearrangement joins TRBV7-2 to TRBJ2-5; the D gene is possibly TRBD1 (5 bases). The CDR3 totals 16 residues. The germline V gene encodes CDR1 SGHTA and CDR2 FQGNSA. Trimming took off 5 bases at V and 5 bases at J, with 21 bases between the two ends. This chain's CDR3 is CASSPGLGVRWETQYF. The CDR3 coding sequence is TGTGCCAGCAGCCCCGGCCTAGGGGTAAGGTGGGAGACCCAGTACTTC.

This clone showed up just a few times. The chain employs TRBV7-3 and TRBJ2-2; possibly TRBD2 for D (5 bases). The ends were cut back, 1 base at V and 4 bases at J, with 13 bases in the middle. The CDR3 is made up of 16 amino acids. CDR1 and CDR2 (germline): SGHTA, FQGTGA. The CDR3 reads CASSLIVAAGTGELFF. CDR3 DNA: TGTGCCAGCAGCTTAATTGTGGCCGCGGGCACCGGGGAGCTGTTTTTT.

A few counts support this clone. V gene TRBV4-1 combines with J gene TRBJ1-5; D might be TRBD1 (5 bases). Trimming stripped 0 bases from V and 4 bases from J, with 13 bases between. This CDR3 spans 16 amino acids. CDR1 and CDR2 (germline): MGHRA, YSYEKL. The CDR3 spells CASSQEGTGANQPQHF. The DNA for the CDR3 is TGCGCCAGCAGCCAAGAAGGAACAGGTGCTAATCAGCCCCAGCATTTT.

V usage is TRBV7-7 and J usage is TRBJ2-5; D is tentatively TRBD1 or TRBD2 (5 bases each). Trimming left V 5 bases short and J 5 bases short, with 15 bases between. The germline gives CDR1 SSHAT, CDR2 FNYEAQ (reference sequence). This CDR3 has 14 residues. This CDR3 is CASSPLPGRETQYF. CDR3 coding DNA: TGTGCCAGCAGCCCTCTGCCGGGGCGGGAGACCCAGTACTTC.

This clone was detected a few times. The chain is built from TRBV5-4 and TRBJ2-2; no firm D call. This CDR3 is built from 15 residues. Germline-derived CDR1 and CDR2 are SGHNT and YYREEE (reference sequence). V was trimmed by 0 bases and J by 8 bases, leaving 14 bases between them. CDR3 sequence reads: CASSLDYLVSGELFF. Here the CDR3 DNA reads TGTGCCAGCAGCTTGGACTACCTAGTGTCGGGGGAGCTGTTTTTT.

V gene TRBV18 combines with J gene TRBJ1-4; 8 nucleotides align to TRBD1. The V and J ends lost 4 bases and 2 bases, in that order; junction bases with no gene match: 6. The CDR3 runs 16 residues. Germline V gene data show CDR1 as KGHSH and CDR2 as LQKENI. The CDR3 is CASSLGTGSTNEKLFF. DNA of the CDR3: TGTGCCAGCTCACTCGGGACAGGATCGACTAATGAAAAACTGTTTTTT. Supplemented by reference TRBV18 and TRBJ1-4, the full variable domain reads NAGVMQNPRHLVRRRGQEARLRCSPMKGHSHVYWYRQLPEEGLKFMVYLQKENIIDESGMPKERFSAEFPKEGPSILRIQQVVRGDSAAYFCASSLGTGSTNEKLFFGSGTQLSVL.

The CDR3 loop reads CASSRDWAHSDTQYF. CDR3 sequence (DNA): TGTGCCAGCAGTCGGGACTGGGCCCACTCCGATACGCAGTATTTT. The chain links TRBV6-5 to TRBJ2-3, with D possibly being TRBD2 (6 bases). Germline V gene lookup returns CDR1 MNHEY and CDR2 SVGAGI. V was pared by 5 bases and J by 6 bases, with 18 bases between. The CDR3 runs to 15 residues.

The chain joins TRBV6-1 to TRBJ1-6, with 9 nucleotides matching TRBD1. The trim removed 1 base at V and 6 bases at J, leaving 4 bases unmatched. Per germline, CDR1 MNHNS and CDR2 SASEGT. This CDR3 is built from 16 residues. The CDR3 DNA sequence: TGTGCCAGCAGTGAAGGGTGGACAGGGGCTAATTCACCCCTCCACTTT. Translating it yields CASSEGWTGANSPLHF.

This CDR3 is CASSLEPGLAGGGNYF. CDR3 sequence (DNA): TGCGCCAGCAGCCTAGAGCCGGGACTAGCGGGAGGAGGGAATTACTTC. This chain uses TRBV5-1 with TRBJ2-7; 15 positions match TRBD2. Germline values: CDR1 SGHRS, CDR2 YFSETQ. The CDR3 runs 16 residues. J was trimmed by 13 bases and V by 4 bases; bases with no gene match: 15. Based on the CDR3 plus reference TRBV5-1 and TRBJ2-7, the full variable domain is KAGVTQTPRYLIKTRGQQVTLSCSPISGHRSVSWYQQTPGQGLQFLFEYFSETQRNKGNFPGRFSGRQFSNSRSEMNVSTLELGDSALYLCASSLEPGLAGGGNYFGPGTRLTVT.

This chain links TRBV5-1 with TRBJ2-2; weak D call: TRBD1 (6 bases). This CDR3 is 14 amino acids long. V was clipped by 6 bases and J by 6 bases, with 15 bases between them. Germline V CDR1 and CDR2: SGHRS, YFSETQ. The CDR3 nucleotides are TGCGCCAGCACCGGGGACACGTTGGCCGGGGAGCTGTTTTTT. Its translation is CASTGDTLAGELFF.

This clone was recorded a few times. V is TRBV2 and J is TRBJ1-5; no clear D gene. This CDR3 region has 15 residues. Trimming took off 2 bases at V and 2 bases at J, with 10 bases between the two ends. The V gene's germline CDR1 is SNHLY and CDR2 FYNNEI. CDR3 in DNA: TGTGCCAGCAGTGAATTTCACGGGGGCAATCAGCCCCAGCATTTT. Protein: CASSEFHGGNQPQHF.

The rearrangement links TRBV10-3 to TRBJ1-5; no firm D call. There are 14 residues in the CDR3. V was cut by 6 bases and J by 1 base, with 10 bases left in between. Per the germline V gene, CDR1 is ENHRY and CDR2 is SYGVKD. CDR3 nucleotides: TGTGCCATCAGGGACGGCTCGAGCAATCAGCCCCAGCATTTT. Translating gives CAIRDGSSNQPQHF.

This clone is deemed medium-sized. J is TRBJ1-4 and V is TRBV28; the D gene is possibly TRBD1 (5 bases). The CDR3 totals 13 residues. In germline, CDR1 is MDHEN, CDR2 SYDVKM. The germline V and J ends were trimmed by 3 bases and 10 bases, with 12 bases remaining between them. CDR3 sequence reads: CASSLGVGGKLFF. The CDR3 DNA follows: TGTGCCAGCAGTTTGGGGGTAGGCGGAAAACTGTTTTTT.

The CDR3 bases are TGCAGCGTTGCCCGCTGGGGGACAGGGGGCACTGAAGCTTTCTTT. Translation: CSVARWGTGGTEAFF. The chain couples TRBV29-1 to TRBJ1-1; 11 bases agree with TRBD1. This CDR3 is 15 amino acids long. Germline CDR1 reads SQVTM; CDR2 reads ANQGSEA. Trimming cost V 4 bases and J 4 bases; bases outside gene matches: 8.

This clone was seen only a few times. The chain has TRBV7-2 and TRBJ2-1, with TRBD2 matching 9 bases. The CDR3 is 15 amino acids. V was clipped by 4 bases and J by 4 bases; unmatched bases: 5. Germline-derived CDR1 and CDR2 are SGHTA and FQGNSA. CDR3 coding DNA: TGTGCCAGCAGCTCAACTAGCGGGCAATACAATGAGCAGTTCTTC. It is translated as CASSSTSGQYNEQFF.